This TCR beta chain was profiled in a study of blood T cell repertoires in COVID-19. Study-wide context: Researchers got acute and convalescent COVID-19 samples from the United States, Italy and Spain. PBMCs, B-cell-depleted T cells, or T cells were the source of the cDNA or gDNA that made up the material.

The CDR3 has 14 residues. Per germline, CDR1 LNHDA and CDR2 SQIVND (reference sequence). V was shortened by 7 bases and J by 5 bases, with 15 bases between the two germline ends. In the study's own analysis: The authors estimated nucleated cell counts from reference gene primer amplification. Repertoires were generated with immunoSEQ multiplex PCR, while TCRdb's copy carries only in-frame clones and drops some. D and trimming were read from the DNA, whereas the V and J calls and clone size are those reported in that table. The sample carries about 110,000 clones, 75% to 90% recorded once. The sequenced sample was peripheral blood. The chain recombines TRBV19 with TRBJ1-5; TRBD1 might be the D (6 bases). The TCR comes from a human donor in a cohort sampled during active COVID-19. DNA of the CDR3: TGTGCCAGTAAGGGGGAGGGTCCAGATCAGCCCCAGCATTTT. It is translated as CASKGEGPDQPQHF.